The 19 T cell receptor beta chains below were found in one sample sequenced in a study of blood T cell repertoires in COVID-19. Method: immunoSEQ multiplex PCR; TCRdb's copy keeps in-frame clones and lacks some. This table holds 46,000 or so clones, 75% to 90% found once. Sequenced input: peripheral blood. The source is a human donor in a cohort sampled during active COVID-19.

The genes are TRBV7-9 and TRBJ2-7; D perhaps matches TRBD1 (6 bases). V was clipped by 6 bases and J by 1 base, with 13 bases between them. Germline assignment: CDR1 SEHNR and CDR2 FQNEAQ (reference sequence). CDR3 length: 14 residues. This CDR3 reads CASSAGTSSYEQYF. In nucleotides, the CDR3 is TGTGCCAGCAGTGCCGGGACAAGTTCCTACGAGCAGTACTTC.

The chain carries TRBV6-5 and TRBJ1-6; TRBD1 might be the D (6 bases). CDR3 length: 16 amino acids. The V end was cut by 2 bases, the J end by 5 bases, with 13 bases between. Germline lookup yields CDR1 MNHEY and CDR2 SVGAGI. CDR3 bases: TGTGCCAGCAGTTACGTCGGGGCAGGGGATAATTCACCCCTCCACTTT. This codes for CASSYVGAGDNSPLHF.

The chain has TRBV3-1 (or the pseudogene TRBV3-2) and TRBJ1-5; 7 nucleotides agree with TRBD1. The junction had 13 bases not matched to a gene; V was cut back by 4 bases and J by 7 bases. CDR3 length: 16 amino acids. Germline V CDR1 and CDR2: LGHDT, YNNKEL (reference sequence). The CDR3 DNA is TGTGCCAGCAGCCGGAAGATCCCGACAGGGTACCAGCCCCAGCATTTT. This codes for CASSRKIPTGYQPQHF.

The CDR3 DNA reads TGTGCCAGCAGTAGCCCGACAGGGCAGCGGTACGAGCAGTACTTC. This gives the protein CASSSPTGQRYEQYF. The chain uses TRBV5-4 and TRBJ2-7; 7 bases align to TRBD1. The V gene end was trimmed by 5 bases and the J gene end by 4 bases; junction bases not matched to a gene: 12. The CDR3 runs 15 residues. The V gene's germline CDR1 is SGHNT and CDR2 YYREEE (reference sequence).

The chain recombines TRBV25-1 with TRBJ2-3, with D possibly matching TRBD1 (6 bases). The germline V gene encodes CDR1 MGHDK and CDR2 SYGVNS. This CDR3 contains 13 residues. Trimming pared 7 bases from V and 2 bases from J, leaving 10 bases between. The CDR3 sequence: CASIQGHTDTQYF. CDR3 coding DNA: TGTGCCAGCATCCAGGGACACACAGATACGCAGTATTTT.

The genes are TRBV7-9 and TRBJ1-2; TRBD1 matches at 8 bases. Germline assignment: CDR1 SEHNR and CDR2 FQNEAQ (reference sequence). Trimming at V came to 1 base and at J to 4 bases, leaving 2 bases not matched to a gene. This CDR3 is built from 14 residues. Here the CDR3 reads CASSLGTGTYGYTF. CDR3 bases: TGTGCCAGCAGCTTAGGGACAGGGACCTATGGCTACACCTTC.

The chain is built from TRBV5-4 and TRBJ2-7, with D tentatively TRBD1 (6 bases). Per the germline V gene, CDR1 is SGHNT and CDR2 is YYREEE (reference sequence). The CDR3 has 15 residues. V lost 1 base and J lost 3, with 14 bases in between. CDR3 in DNA: TGTGCCAGCAGCTTGAGGGCTGGGGGCAGCTACGAGCAGTACTTC. As protein: CASSLRAGGSYEQYF.

This clone has more than one count but fewer than ten. This rearrangement joins TRBV7-9 to TRBJ2-3, with D perhaps matching TRBD2 (6 bases). Trimming took off 5 bases at V and 4 bases at J, with 22 bases between the two ends. There are 17 residues in the CDR3. Germline values: CDR1 SEHNR, CDR2 FQNEAQ (reference sequence). CDR3: CASSPRIFAGPADTQYF. CDR3 DNA: TGTGCCAGCAGCCCCCGGATCTTTGCGGGGCCGGCAGATACGCAGTATTTT.

The V call is TRBV24-1, the J call TRBJ1-1; D is uncertain. The CDR3 contains 13 residues. Germline assignment: CDR1 KGHDR and CDR2 SFDVKD. The germline V and J ends were trimmed by 4 bases and 5 bases, with 10 bases remaining between them. The CDR3 DNA is TGTGCCACCAGTGAACGGGGTGGAACTGAAGCTTTCTTT. This gives the protein CATSERGGTEAFF.

J is TRBJ2-5 and V is TRBV20-1; D ambiguous. Trimming pared 3 bases from V and 1 base from J, leaving 9 bases between. The CDR3 is made up of 13 amino acids. Germline V lookup: CDR1 DFQATT, CDR2 SNEGSKA (reference sequence). Written as DNA, the CDR3 is TGCAGTGCTAGTGGCGGCCGCCAAGAGACCCAGTACTTC. Its translation: CSASGGRQETQYF.

This chain joins TRBV13 and TRBJ1-1; 7 bases agree with TRBD1. CDR3 length equals 17 residues. The germline V gene has CDR1 PRHDT and CDR2 FYEKMQ (reference sequence). V lost 5 bases and J lost 0; bases outside the gene matches: 12. The CDR3 spells CASSRNAYGQVNTEAFF. The CDR3, as DNA: TGTGCCAGCAGCCGAAACGCCTACGGACAGGTGAACACTGAAGCTTTCTTT.

This chain links TRBV6-5 with TRBJ2-7, with a tentative D call TRBD2 (6 bases). Germline V gene sequence: CDR1 MNHEY, CDR2 SVGAGI. The CDR3 contains 11 residues. V was clipped by 8 bases and J by 5 bases, with 10 bases between them. The CDR3, as DNA: TGTGCCAGCGATTGGGGGGACGAGCAGTACTTC. Translating gives CASDWGDEQYF.

The chain couples TRBV30 to TRBJ1-3; the D gene is possibly TRBD1 (6 bases). This CDR3 contains 16 residues. V dropped 2 bases and J dropped 2 bases, with 16 bases sitting between them. Germline lookup yields CDR1 GTSNPN and CDR2 SVGIG (reference sequence). CDR3 DNA: TGTGCCTGGAGTCGACCCCCAGGGGCGACTGGAAACACCATATATTTT. This encodes CAWSRPPGATGNTIYF.

The V gene is TRBV9, the J gene TRBJ1-4, with 10 bases that match TRBD1. V lost 3 bases, J lost 5 bases, and 7 bases stayed unmatched. Germline CDR1 SGDLS, CDR2 YYNGEE. CDR3 length: 16 residues. DNA of the CDR3: TGTGCCAGCAGCGGACCCGGGACAGGGGAGAATGAAAAACTGTTTTTT. As protein: CASSGPGTGENEKLFF.

In its sample, this clone was seen a few times. The V call is TRBV28, the J call TRBJ1-2; D is undetermined. V lost 7 bases to trimming and J lost 4 bases, with 16 bases between them. The CDR3 has 14 amino acids. Germline V gene sequence: CDR1 MDHEN, CDR2 SYDVKM. Here the CDR3 reads CASIPARGPYGYTF. Here the CDR3 DNA reads TGTGCCAGCATTCCTGCGAGAGGGCCCTATGGCTACACCTTC.

V gene TRBV7-9 combines with J gene TRBJ2-7; a possible D gene is TRBD2 (5 bases). The CDR3 covers 13 residues. The ends were cut back, 0 bases at V and 4 bases at J, with 7 bases in the middle. In germline, CDR1 is SEHNR, CDR2 FQNEAQ (reference sequence). The CDR3 coding sequence is TGTGCCAGCAGCTTAGCTGGACTGTACGAGCAGTACTTC. It specifies CASSLAGLYEQYF.

The rearrangement uses TRBV3-1 (or the pseudogene TRBV3-2) and TRBJ1-6; 7 bases align to TRBD1. The CDR3 has 13 amino acids. In germline, CDR1 is LGHDT, CDR2 YNNKEL (reference sequence). Trimming cost V 4 bases and J 10 bases; bases outside gene matches: 4. Here the CDR3 DNA reads TGTGCCAGCAGCCCCGACAGGGACTCACCCCTCCACTTT. Its protein product is CASSPDRDSPLHF.

The rearrangement joins TRBV28 to TRBJ1-2, with 7 positions matching TRBD1. Germline-derived CDR1 and CDR2 are MDHEN and SYDVKM. The CDR3 extends over 15 amino acids. V lost 2 bases, J lost 4 bases, and 7 bases stayed unmatched. This CDR3 is CASSLPGTASYGYTF. CDR3 sequence (DNA): TGTGCCAGCAGTTTACCGGGGACAGCCTCCTATGGCTACACCTTC.

This clone was seen only a few times. The J gene is TRBJ1-1, the V gene TRBV6-6, with 8 bases that match TRBD1. Trimming cost V 4 bases and J 4 bases; bases outside gene matches: 2. Germline V gene sequence: CDR1 MNHNY, CDR2 SVGAGI (reference sequence). The CDR3 spans 13 residues. The CDR3 region is CASSLDRATEAFF. For the CDR3, the DNA is TGTGCCAGCAGTTTGGACAGGGCCACTGAAGCTTTCTTT.